A selection of T cell receptor beta chains follows, all from one sample in a study of response to subunit inactivated influenza vaccine. A single record per CDR3 protein comes from TCRdb applying MiXCR to the RT-PCR reads. The data hold some 150,000 distinct CDR3 sequences, with approximately 12% observed a single time. These data were also reused for a study on T cells expressing NK-cell markers.

The sequencing here drew on CD8+ T cells sorted from PBMCs, taken approximately 12 days after vaccination. The receptors stem from a man in his fifties or sixties who received an inactivated influenza vaccine. The CDR3 runs from the conserved cysteine through the conserved F or W. The D gene is left open where the match is weak. Clone size is given for some rows only: seen once, a few or many times, or a class if the clone is expanded.

CDR3: CASQTGPPNTGELFF
DNA: TGTGCCAGCCAAACAGGGCCCCCGAACACCGGGGAGCTGTTTTTT
V: TRBV19
J: TRBJ2-2
D: .
size: .

CDR3: CASSLASGRGNEQFF
DNA: TGCGCCAGCAGCCTCGCTAGCGGGAGGGGAAATGAGCAGTTCTTC
V: TRBV5-1
J: TRBJ2-1
D: TRBD2
size: .

CDR3: CASSHRTSLVLTGELFF
DNA: TGTGCCAGCAGTCACAGGACTAGTTTGGTTCTCACCGGGGAGCTGTTTTTT
V: TRBV6-2/TRBV6-3
J: TRBJ2-2
D: TRBD2
size: .

CDR3: CSVAGVPAGGANEQFF
DNA: TGCAGCGTCGCGGGCGTCCCCGCAGGGGGGGCGAATGAGCAGTTCTTC
V: TRBV29-1
J: TRBJ2-1
D: .
size: few

CDR3: CASSHLPGPSMNTEAFF
DNA: TGCGCCAGCAGCCACCTACCGGGGCCTTCCATGAACACTGAAGCTTTCTTT
V: TRBV4-1
J: TRBJ1-1
D: .
size: .

CDR3: CASSLVGVNTEAFF
DNA: TGTGCCAGCAGCTTAGTAGGGGTGAACACTGAAGCTTTCTTT
V: TRBV13
J: TRBJ1-1
D: .
size: many

CDR3: CASSAGDRLGTDTQYF
DNA: TGTGCCAGCAGCGCCGGCGACAGGTTGGGGACAGATACGCAGTATTTT
V: TRBV9
J: TRBJ2-3
D: .
size: .

CDR3: CSRRGELAGESKKEQYF
DNA: TGCAGCCGGAGGGGAGAACTAGCGGGAGAATCGAAGAAAGAGCAGTACTTC
V: TRBV20-1
J: TRBJ2-7
D: TRBD2
size: few

CDR3: CSARPSRGTSYEQYF
DNA: TGCAGTGCTAGGCCCTCGCGGGGGACATCCTACGAGCAGTACTTC
V: TRBV20-1
J: TRBJ2-7
D: .
size: few

CDR3: CSARQLPEQFF
DNA: TGCAGTGCTAGACAGCTACCTGAGCAGTTCTTC
V: TRBV20-1
J: TRBJ2-1
D: .
size: .

CDR3: CASSTRTSHTETQYF
DNA: TGTGCCAGCAGCACCCGGACTAGCCATACCGAGACCCAGTACTTC
V: TRBV3-1
J: TRBJ2-5
D: TRBD2
size: few

CDR3: CAIREGQGYIGELFF
DNA: TGTGCCATCCGAGAGGGACAGGGGTATATCGGGGAGCTGTTTTTT
V: TRBV10-3
J: TRBJ2-2
D: TRBD1
size: .

CDR3: CASSPVTGPNEKLFF
DNA: TGTGCCAGCAGCCCAGTAACAGGACCTAATGAAAAACTGTTTTTT
V: TRBV12-3/TRBV12-4
J: TRBJ1-4
D: .
size: few

CDR3: CASSDVMDSSLRYEQYF
DNA: TGTGCCAGCAGCGATGTGATGGACAGTTCGTTAAGGTACGAGCAGTACTTC
V: TRBV7-9
J: TRBJ2-7
D: .
size: many

CDR3: CASSLRDSYNEQFF
DNA: TGTGCCAGCAGCTTACGGGACTCATACAATGAGCAGTTCTTC
V: TRBV7-8
J: TRBJ2-1
D: .
size: few

CDR3: CAARVVRANTGELFF
DNA: TGTGCCGCCCGAGTGGTTAGGGCCAACACCGGGGAGCTGTTTTTT
V: TRBV7-9
J: TRBJ2-2
D: .
size: .

CDR3: CAISESTGELNTEAFF
DNA: TGTGCCATCAGTGAGTCGACAGGGGAATTGAACACTGAAGCTTTCTTT
V: TRBV10-3
J: TRBJ1-1
D: TRBD1
size: .

CDR3: CASSLVAGVDEQFF
DNA: TGTGCCAGCAGTTTGGTAGCGGGAGTGGATGAGCAGTTCTTC
V: TRBV27
J: TRBJ2-1
D: TRBD2
size: many

CDR3: CASSPSPGNYGYTF
DNA: TGTGCCAGCAGCCCGAGTCCAGGGAACTATGGCTACACCTTC
V: TRBV7-8
J: TRBJ1-2
D: .
size: few

CDR3: CSEGLAGGINEQFF
DNA: TGCAGCGAAGGACTAGCGGGAGGTATCAATGAGCAGTTCTTC
V: TRBV29-1
J: TRBJ2-1
D: TRBD2
size: few

CDR3: CASSLSRSGAQETQYF
DNA: TGTGCCAGCAGCTTATCACGGTCAGGGGCCCAAGAGACCCAGTACTTC
V: TRBV13
J: TRBJ2-5
D: .
size: few

CDR3: CSASREYRRGYEQYF
DNA: TGCAGTGCTTCCCGGGAGTACCGCCGGGGGTACGAGCAGTACTTC
V: TRBV20-1
J: TRBJ2-7
D: .
size: few

CDR3: CASSQGGLALRETQYF
DNA: TGCGCCAGCAGCCAAGGTGGACTAGCATTGCGTGAGACCCAGTACTTC
V: TRBV4-3
J: TRBJ2-5
D: TRBD2
size: .

CDR3: CASSQAPGGQVGLDEQFF
DNA: TGCGCCAGCAGCCAGGCCCCAGGCGGACAGGTAGGGCTCGATGAGCAGTTCTTC
V: TRBV4-3
J: TRBJ2-1
D: TRBD1
size: few

CDR3: CASSLGYSQETQYF
DNA: TGTGCCAGCAGCTTAGGGTACAGTCAAGAGACCCAGTACTTC
V: TRBV7-9
J: TRBJ2-5
D: .
size: many

CDR3: CASSVRGGYTF
DNA: TGTGCCAGCAGCGTGAGGGGTGGCTACACCTTC
V: TRBV5-6
J: TRBJ1-2
D: .
size: .

CDR3: CSVGSDTGGLFF
DNA: TGCAGCGTTGGATCCGACACGGGGGGACTGTTTTTT
V: TRBV29-1
J: TRBJ1-4
D: .
size: many

CDR3: CASSLGVAGGYEQYF
DNA: TGTGCCAGCAGCTTAGGGGTGGCGGGAGGCTACGAGCAGTACTTC
V: TRBV7-2
J: TRBJ2-7
D: TRBD2
size: many

CDR3: CSARDVTGALGYEQYF
DNA: TGCAGTGCTAGAGACGTTACAGGCGCCCTTGGCTACGAGCAGTACTTC
V: TRBV20-1
J: TRBJ2-7
D: .
size: .

CDR3: CASSLGQGQGYEQYF
DNA: TGCGCCAGCAGCCTCGGTCAGGGACAGGGTTACGAGCAGTACTTC
V: TRBV4-1
J: TRBJ2-7
D: TRBD1
size: few

CDR3: CASSKSYTLNTEAFF
DNA: TGTGCCAGCAGCAAATCGTACACCTTGAACACTGAAGCTTTCTTT
V: TRBV21-1
J: TRBJ1-1
D: .
size: .

CDR3: CASSEVGTGSYNEQFF
DNA: TGTGCCAGCAGTGAAGTCGGCACCGGCTCCTACAATGAGCAGTTCTTC
V: TRBV6-1
J: TRBJ2-1
D: .
size: .

CDR3: CASSPPRVAAYEQYF
DNA: TGTGCCAGCAGCCCACCTCGGGTAGCGGCCTACGAGCAGTACTTC
V: TRBV7-9
J: TRBJ2-7
D: .
size: few